The clone carrying this TCR beta chain was seen many times. MiXCR, applied by TCRdb to the 5' RACE reads, yields one record per CDR3 protein. This repertoire shows around 46,000 distinct CDR3 sequences, roughly 7% found once; its top ten account for about 15%. This specimen comes from a study of T cells after yellow fever vaccination. This CDR3 is built from 16 residues. Germline V gene data show CDR1 as SGHAT and CDR2 as FQNNGV. V shed 1 base and J 0 bases; nucleotides not matched to a gene: 6. V and J are TRBV11-2 and TRBJ2-7, with TRBD1 identical over 7 bases. Material: CD8+ T cells not binding an NS4B(214-222) dextramer, sorted from PBMCs, obtained 45 days after the yellow fever booster vaccination. The receptor was isolated from a man aged 25-45 years who received the YFV17D yellow fever vaccine. The CDR3 spells CASSLGLTGLSYEQYF. The CDR3 DNA reads TGTGCCAGCAGCTTAGGGTTGACAGGGCTCTCCTACGAGCAGTACTTC.